This T cell receptor (beta chain) is drawn from a study of blood T cell repertoires in COVID-19. Across the whole study: Samples representing acute and convalescent COVID-19 were sourced from the United States, Italy and Spain. T cells, B-cell-depleted T cells, or PBMCs supplied cDNA or gDNA.

Authors' processing steps: From reference gene primer amplification, estimates of nucleated cell counts were derived. TCRdb's table, derived via immunoSEQ multiplex PCR, lists solely in-frame clones and lacks some. The DNA gave D and trimming, while V, J and clone size come from that table. There are fewer than 250,000 clones in the sample; 83% occur only once, and about 8.1% lies in the top ten. The junction had 12 bases not matched to a gene; V was cut back by 1 base and J by 6 bases. CDR3 length equals 16 residues. CDR1 is SGDLS and CDR2 is YYNGEE in the germline V gene. The chain joins TRBV9 to TRBJ2-7; 8 bases fit TRBD2. Material: peripheral blood. This sequence was found in a woman in her fifties or sixties with acute or convalescent COVID-19. CDR3 sequence: CASSVTDTGGIGEQYF. CDR3 coding DNA: TGTGCCAGCAGCGTAACAGATACGGGAGGGATAGGCGAGCAGTACTTC.